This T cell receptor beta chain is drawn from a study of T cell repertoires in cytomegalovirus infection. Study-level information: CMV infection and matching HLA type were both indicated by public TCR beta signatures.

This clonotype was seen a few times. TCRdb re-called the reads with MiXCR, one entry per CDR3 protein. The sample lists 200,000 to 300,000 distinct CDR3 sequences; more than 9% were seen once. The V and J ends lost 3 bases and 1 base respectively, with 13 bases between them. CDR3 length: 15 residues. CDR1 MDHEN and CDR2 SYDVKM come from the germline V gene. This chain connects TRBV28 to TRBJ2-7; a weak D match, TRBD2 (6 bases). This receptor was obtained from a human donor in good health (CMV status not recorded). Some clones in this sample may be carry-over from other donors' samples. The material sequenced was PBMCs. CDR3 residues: CASSFPTSRSYEQYF. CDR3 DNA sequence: TGTGCCAGCAGTTTTCCTACTAGCAGGTCCTACGAGCAGTACTTC.